This T cell receptor (beta chain) was found in a study of blood T cell repertoires in COVID-19. Source study methods: The authors estimated nucleated cell counts from reference gene primer amplification. Generated by immunoSEQ multiplex PCR, the TCRdb table keeps only in-frame clones and is missing some. The DNA gave D and trimming, while V, J and clone size come from that table. The data hold 250,000 or so clones, with roughly four fifths observed a single time. Germline V gene lookup returns CDR1 SGHTA and CDR2 FQGNSA. Trimming at V came to 7 bases and at J to 4 bases, leaving 7 bases not matched to a gene. This CDR3 spans 15 amino acids.

This TCR derives from a man aged 45-60 years who had recovered from COVID-19. The chain is built from TRBV7-2 and TRBJ2-1, with 10 bases identical to TRBD1. The sample was PBMCs or T cells enriched from blood (not recorded which). In DNA form, the CDR3 reads TGTGCCAGCACCTGGGGACAGGGGAATTACAATGAGCAGTTCTTC. It is translated as CASTWGQGNYNEQFF.